One and the same sample provided the 7 T cell receptor beta chains below, sequenced in a study of regulatory T cells in long-lasting Graves disease. Both iRepertoire HTBI primers and Arm-PCR of CDR3 regions were used to build the TCR beta libraries. Each CDR3 protein gets one entry after TCRdb re-called the multiplex PCR reads with MiXCR. The sample carries 450,000 or so distinct CDR3 sequences, about 22% recorded once. Stated time point: persistent/refractory GD, antithyroid drugs over 5 years with positive TRAb. Generation of the TCR library employed RNA extracted from PBMCs. This material consisted of peripheral blood mononuclear cells (PBMCs), taken when the disease was refractory, from a patient treated with antithyroid drugs. These receptors all come from a female donor with Graves disease.

The genes are TRBV19 and TRBJ2-4; either TRBD1 or TRBD2 may fit D (5 bases each). V lost 6 bases and J lost 0, with 12 bases in between. CDR1 and CDR2 from the germline V gene are LNHDA and SQIVND (reference sequence). The CDR3 sequence is 15 residues long. Written as DNA, the CDR3 is TGTGCCAGTAGGCAGGGACGGACAGCCAAAAACATTCAGTACTTC. The encoded protein is CASRQGRTAKNIQYF.

This clonotype was counted a few times. The rearrangement links TRBV6-4 to TRBJ2-7, with TRBD2 as a possible D gene (5 bases). Germline values: CDR1 MRHNA, CDR2 SNTAGT. V lost 0 bases and J 4 bases, leaving 13 bases between the germline ends. The CDR3 covers 15 residues. CDR3 loop: CASSDSGIMPYEQYF. The CDR3 nucleotides read TGTGCCAGCAGTGACTCCGGGATTATGCCATACGAGCAGTACTTC.

The chain employs TRBV18 and TRBJ1-1, with TRBD1 as a possible D gene (5 bases). In germline, CDR1 is KGHSH, CDR2 LQKENI. CDR3 size: 13 residues. V shed 5 bases and J shed 7 bases, with 14 bases lying between them. The CDR3 here is CASSSGPQDEAFF. The CDR3, as DNA: TGTGCCAGCTCATCAGGGCCCCAGGATGAAGCTTTCTTT.

As regards this clonotype: This may come from a read error, since a much larger clone is one base off. V is TRBV15 and J is TRBJ1-3, with no clear D. The germline V gene has CDR1 LNHNV and CDR2 YYDKDF (reference sequence). Trimming left V 4 bases short and J 0 bases short, with 1 base between. There are 12 residues in the CDR3. The CDR3 spells CATSISGNTIYF. In nucleotides, the CDR3 is TGTGCCACCAGCATCTCTGGAAACACCATATATTTT.

This clonotype was seen at least ten times. The chain is built from TRBV20-1 and TRBJ2-7; TRBD1 agrees at 8 bases. Per the germline V gene, CDR1 is DFQATT and CDR2 is SNEGSKA (reference sequence). V shed 6 bases and J 2 bases; nucleotides not matched to a gene: 9. CDR3 length: 14 amino acids. CDR3 sequence (DNA): TGCAGTGCCCCCTTACCGGGACAGGCCTACGAGCAGTACTTC. The encoded protein is CSAPLPGQAYEQYF.

This clonotype was seen only a few times. The V call is TRBV28, the J call TRBJ2-5, with D tentatively TRBD2 (7 bases). Germline V CDR1 and CDR2: MDHEN, SYDVKM. The CDR3 is 14 amino acids. Trimming stripped 6 bases from V and 5 bases from J, with 16 bases between. The CDR3 loop reads CASRGGAGKETQYF. In nucleotides, the CDR3 is TGTGCCAGCAGGGGGGGGGCGGGGAAGGAGACCCAGTACTTC.

This chain joins TRBV6-1 and TRBJ2-3, with D possibly called TRBD1 or TRBD2 (6 bases each). Germline V CDR1 and CDR2: MNHNS, SASEGT. V lost 7 bases and J lost 13, with 18 bases in between. The CDR3 length is 12 residues. For the CDR3, the DNA is TGTGCCAGCACCGCCAGGGGCGGGAATGAGTATTTT. Its translation: CASTARGGNEYF.